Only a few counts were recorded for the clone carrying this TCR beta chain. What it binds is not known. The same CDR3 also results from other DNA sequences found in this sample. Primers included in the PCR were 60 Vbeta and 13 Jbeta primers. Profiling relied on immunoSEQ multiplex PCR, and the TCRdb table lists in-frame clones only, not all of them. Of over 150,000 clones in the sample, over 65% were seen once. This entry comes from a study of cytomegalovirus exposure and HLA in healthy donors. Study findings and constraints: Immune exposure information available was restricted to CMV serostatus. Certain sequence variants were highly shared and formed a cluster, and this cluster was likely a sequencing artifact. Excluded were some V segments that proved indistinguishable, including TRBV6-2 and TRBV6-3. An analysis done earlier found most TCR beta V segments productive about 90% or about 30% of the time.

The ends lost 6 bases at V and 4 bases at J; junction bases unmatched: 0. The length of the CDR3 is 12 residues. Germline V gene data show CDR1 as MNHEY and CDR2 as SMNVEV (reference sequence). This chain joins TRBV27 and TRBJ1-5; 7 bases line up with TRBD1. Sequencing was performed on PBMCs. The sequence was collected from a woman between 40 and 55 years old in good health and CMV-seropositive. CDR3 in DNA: TGTGCCAGCAGGACAGGGAATCAGCCCCAGCATTTT. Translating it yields CASRTGNQPQHF.